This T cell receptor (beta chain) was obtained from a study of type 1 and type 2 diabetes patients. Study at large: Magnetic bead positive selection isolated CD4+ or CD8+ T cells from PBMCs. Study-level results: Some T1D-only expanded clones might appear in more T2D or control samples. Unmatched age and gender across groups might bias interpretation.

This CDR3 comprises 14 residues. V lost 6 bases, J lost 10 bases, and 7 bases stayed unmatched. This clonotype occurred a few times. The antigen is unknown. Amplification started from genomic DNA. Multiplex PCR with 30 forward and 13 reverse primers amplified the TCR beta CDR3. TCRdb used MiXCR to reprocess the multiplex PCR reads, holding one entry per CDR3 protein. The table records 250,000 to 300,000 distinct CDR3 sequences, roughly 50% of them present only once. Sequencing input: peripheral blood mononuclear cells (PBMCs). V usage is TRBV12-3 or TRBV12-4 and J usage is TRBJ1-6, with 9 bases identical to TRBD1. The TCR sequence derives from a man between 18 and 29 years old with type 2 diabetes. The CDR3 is CASSVTGGWSPLHF. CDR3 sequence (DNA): TGTGCCAGCAGCGTTACAGGGGGCTGGTCACCCCTCCACTTT.